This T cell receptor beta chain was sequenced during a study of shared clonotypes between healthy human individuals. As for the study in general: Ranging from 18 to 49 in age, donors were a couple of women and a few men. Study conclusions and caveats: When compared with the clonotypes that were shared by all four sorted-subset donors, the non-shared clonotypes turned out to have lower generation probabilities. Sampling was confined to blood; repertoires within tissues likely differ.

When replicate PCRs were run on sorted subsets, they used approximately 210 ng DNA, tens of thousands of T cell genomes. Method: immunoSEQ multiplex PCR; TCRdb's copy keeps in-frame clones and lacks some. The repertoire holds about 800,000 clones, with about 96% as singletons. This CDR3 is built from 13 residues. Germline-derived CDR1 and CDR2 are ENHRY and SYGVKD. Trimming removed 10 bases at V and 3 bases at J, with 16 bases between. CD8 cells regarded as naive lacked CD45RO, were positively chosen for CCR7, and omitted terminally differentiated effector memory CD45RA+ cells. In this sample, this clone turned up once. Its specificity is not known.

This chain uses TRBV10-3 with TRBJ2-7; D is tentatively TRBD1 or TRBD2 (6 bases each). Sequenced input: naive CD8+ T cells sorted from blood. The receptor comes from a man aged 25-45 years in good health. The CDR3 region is CATGGEGGYEQYF. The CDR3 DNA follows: TGTGCCACCGGGGGAGAAGGGGGCTACGAGCAGTACTTC.